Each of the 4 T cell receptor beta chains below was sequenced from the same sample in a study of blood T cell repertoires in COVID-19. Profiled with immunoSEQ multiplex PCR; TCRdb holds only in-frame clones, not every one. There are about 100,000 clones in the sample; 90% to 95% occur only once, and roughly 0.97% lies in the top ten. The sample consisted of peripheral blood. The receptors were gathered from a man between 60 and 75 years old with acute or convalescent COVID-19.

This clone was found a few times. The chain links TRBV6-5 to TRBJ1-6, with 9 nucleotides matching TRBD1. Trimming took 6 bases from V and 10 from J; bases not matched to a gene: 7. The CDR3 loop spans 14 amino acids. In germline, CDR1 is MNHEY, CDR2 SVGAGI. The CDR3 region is CASRDTGGSSPLHF. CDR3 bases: TGTGCCAGCAGGGACACAGGGGGCAGCTCACCCCTCCACTTT.

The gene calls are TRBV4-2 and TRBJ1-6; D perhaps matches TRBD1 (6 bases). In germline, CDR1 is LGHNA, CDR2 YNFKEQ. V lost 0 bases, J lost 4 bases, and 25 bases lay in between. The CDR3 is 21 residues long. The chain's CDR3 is CASSQDIYPPLTGTYNSPLHF. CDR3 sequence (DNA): TGTGCCAGCAGCCAAGATATATATCCCCCTTTGACAGGAACGTATAATTCACCCCTCCACTTT.

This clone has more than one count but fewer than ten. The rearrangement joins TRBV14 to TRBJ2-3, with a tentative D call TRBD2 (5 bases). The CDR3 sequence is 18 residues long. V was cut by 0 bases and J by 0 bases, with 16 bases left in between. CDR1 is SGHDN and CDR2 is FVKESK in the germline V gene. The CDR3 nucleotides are TGTGCCAGCAGCCAAGATGCTCGGGGATGGTCTAGCACAGATACGCAGTATTTT. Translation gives CASSQDARGWSSTDTQYF.

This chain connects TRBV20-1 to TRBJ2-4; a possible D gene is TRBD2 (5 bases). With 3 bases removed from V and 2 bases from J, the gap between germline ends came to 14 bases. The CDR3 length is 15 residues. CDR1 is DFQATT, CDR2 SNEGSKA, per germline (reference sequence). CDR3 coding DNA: TGCAGTGCTAGTCCCAGGACTCAACCCAAAAACATTCAGTACTTC. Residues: CSASPRTQPKNIQYF.